This entry is about one T cell receptor (beta chain). No antigen is known for it. Within one base of it there is no much larger clone, and no base qualities were kept. TCRbeta CDR3 regions were amplified from genomic DNA by means of the immunoSEQ Assay, a bias-controlled multiplex PCR. The study's processing was this. The number of nucleated cells in each sample was estimated by amplification of reference gene primers within the assay. To quantify the absolute abundance of each unique TCRbeta CDR3 rearrangement, sequence reads were collapsed and filtered. For each sample, productive Simpson clonality was calculated as the square root of Simpson's diversity index over productive rearrangements. This is the immuneACCESS table as TCRdb keeps it, with only in-frame sequences that have V and J called. A part of the clones is gone; compared with another copy, unresolved V genes explain less than half, and the rest is unexplained. V and J calls and clone size are as listed in that table; D and trimming were resolved from the DNA. This sample comprises roughly 290,000 clones, more than 75% of them detected only once. The top ten clones comprise 7.8% of the sample.

This sample stems from a study of blood T cell repertoires in COVID-19 (dated by TCRdb to 2018 to 2020). A note on the overall study: Samples from collaborators originated in the United States, Italy and Spain and spanned both the acute and convalescent phases of COVID-19. The dataset comprised deeply sampled blood TCRbeta repertoires from subjects exposed to, actively infected with, or recovered from COVID-19. Sample metadata almost always included a de-identified subject ID, COVID-19 status, age in years and sex. The samples were drawn from the first 160 participants of the ongoing ImmuneRACE study and from 950 to 1,500 subjects provided by 6 global collaborators. The repertoires were released in a freely available public database meant as a resource for research on the immune response to SARS-CoV-2. Where available, HLA class I and class II types were obtained from metadata supplied by the sample provider rather than from assay-based typing. The material from the prospective study consisted of cDNA or gDNA derived from T cells, B-cell-depleted T cells, or PBMCs. General study outcomes and caveats: How much clinical and demographic metadata was included differed by source and by participant, and the metadata was provided uncurated.

Another Seattle source contributed samples from volunteer blood donors who had recovered from COVID-19. Whole blood was collected in K2EDTA tubes by collaborating institutions according to the institutions' own protocols. For TCRbeta analysis, collaborator samples were shipped as frozen whole blood, as isolated PBMCs, or as DNA extracted from either sample type. From its cysteine to its phenylalanine, the CDR3 spans 16 amino acids. This entry keeps only the CDR3 DNA: 48 bases, framed from base 1. According to the germline V gene (reference sequence), CDR1 reads LNHDA and CDR2 reads SQIVND. The junction shows trimming of 2 bases on V and 2 bases on J, plus 13 bases between the germline ends.

The receptor chain draws on TRBV19 and TRBJ2-1, with a tentative D gene TRBD1 over 6 matching bases. Sequenced material: peripheral blood. This clonotype was sampled from a woman aged 45-59 years who had recovered from COVID-19. In nucleotides, the sequence is TGTGCCAGTAGTATAACAGGGCAGGGGACCTACAATGAGCAGTTCTTC. This sequence encodes CASSITGQGTYNEQFF.